Listed here is a single TCR beta chain. Its antigen is still unknown. These data originate in a study of early T cells in non-severe SARS-CoV-2 infection. The wider study: Sequencing of bulk RNA from unsorted whole blood was done, without chain pairing. Study conclusions and caveats: A preference for anti-spike CD8 responses marked VDJdb matching, which missed private and CD4 specificities.

Germline V lookup: CDR1 SQVTM, CDR2 ANQGSEA. The CDR3 loop spans 14 amino acids. Unmatched junction bases numbered 8, after V lost 6 bases and J lost 4 bases. Researchers attached unique molecular identifiers to individual cDNA molecules. TCRdb redid the calling of the 5' RACE reads with MiXCR, one entry per CDR3 protein. The table lists around 30,000 distinct CDR3 sequences, roughly 9.7% of them singletons. V and J are TRBV29-1 and TRBJ2-3, with 9 bases aligning to TRBD1. This receptor was taken from an adult who was a healthcare worker with PCR-confirmed SARS-CoV-2 infection or an uninfected control (not recorded which). Source material: whole blood. The CDR3 nucleotides read TGCAGCGTCGAGGGACAGGGTGAATCAGATACGCAGTATTTT. Encoded protein: CSVEGQGESDTQYF.